Detailed here is one T cell receptor beta chain. Antigen specificity is unknown. Those who donated were healthy bone marrow donors. This record comes from a study of cytomegalovirus exposure and HLA in healthy donors. Whole-study context: There were over 350 genotyped donors. Of these, roughly 84% fell in the genetic ancestry cluster associated with self-reported Caucasian donors.

The study, taken as a whole, reports: Three of the chains that were CMV-associated were confirmed in vitro to be specific for CMV antigens. Most TCR beta V segments were productive about 87% or about 30% of the time in an earlier analysis.

Amplification used 60 Vbeta primers and 13 Jbeta primers. Clones were sequenced by immunoSEQ multiplex PCR, and TCRdb holds only the in-frame ones, with some missing. The sample records around 150,000 clones, about 70% being singletons. Sequencing was done on a sample of PBMCs. The TCR comes from a woman in her forties in good health and CMV-seronegative.

The CDR3 protein is CASSLGRGNSPLHF. The CDR3, as DNA: TGCGCCAGCAGCTTAGGACGGGGAAATTCACCCCTCCACTTT. The genes are TRBV5-1 and TRBJ1-6; D unresolved. This CDR3 has 14 residues. Germline values: CDR1 SGHRS, CDR2 YFSETQ. The V end was cut by 2 bases, the J end by 7 bases, with 10 bases between.